This T cell receptor (beta chain) comes out of a study of naive CD8 T cells in extremely preterm neonates. Cord blood came from elective full-term cesareans at about 35-41 weeks without labor or membrane rupture. About 19,000 to 100,000 naive CD8+ T cells were sorted per sample. Profiling relied on immunoSEQ multiplex PCR, and the TCRdb table lists in-frame clones only, not all of them. The data show approximately 7,700 clones, about 98% seen once. Germline V lookup: CDR1 SGDLS, CDR2 YYNGEE. Unmatched junction bases numbered 6, after V lost 3 bases and J lost 2 bases. The CDR3 consists of 16 residues.

Sequences were obtained from naive CD8+ T cells from cord blood. This sequence originates from a newborn in good health. The chain couples TRBV9 to TRBJ2-5; TRBD2 aligns across 11 bases. The CDR3 DNA follows: TGTGCCAGCAGCGGCGGGGGGACTAGCGGTCAAGAGACCCAGTACTTC. Its protein is CASSGGGTSGQETQYF.